Sequencing of this TCR beta chain was carried out in a study of T cell repertoires in cytomegalovirus infection. CDR3 length: 15 residues. Trimming pared 2 bases from V and 1 base from J, leaving 14 bases between. Germline lookup yields CDR1 DFQATT and CDR2 SNEGSKA (reference sequence). TCRdb reprocessed the reads via MiXCR and lists one record per CDR3 protein. The sample shows some 180,000 distinct CDR3 sequences, approximately 9.6% of them seen only once. Material: PBMCs. The TCR comes from a human donor in good health (CMV status not recorded). Some clones in this sample may be carry-over from other donors' samples. The chain carries TRBV20-1 and TRBJ2-5; possible D gene TRBD1, 6 bases. Written as DNA, the CDR3 is TGCAGTGCTAGAAGCAACAGGGAGCCCCAAGAGACCCAGTACTTC. Translation: CSARSNREPQETQYF.